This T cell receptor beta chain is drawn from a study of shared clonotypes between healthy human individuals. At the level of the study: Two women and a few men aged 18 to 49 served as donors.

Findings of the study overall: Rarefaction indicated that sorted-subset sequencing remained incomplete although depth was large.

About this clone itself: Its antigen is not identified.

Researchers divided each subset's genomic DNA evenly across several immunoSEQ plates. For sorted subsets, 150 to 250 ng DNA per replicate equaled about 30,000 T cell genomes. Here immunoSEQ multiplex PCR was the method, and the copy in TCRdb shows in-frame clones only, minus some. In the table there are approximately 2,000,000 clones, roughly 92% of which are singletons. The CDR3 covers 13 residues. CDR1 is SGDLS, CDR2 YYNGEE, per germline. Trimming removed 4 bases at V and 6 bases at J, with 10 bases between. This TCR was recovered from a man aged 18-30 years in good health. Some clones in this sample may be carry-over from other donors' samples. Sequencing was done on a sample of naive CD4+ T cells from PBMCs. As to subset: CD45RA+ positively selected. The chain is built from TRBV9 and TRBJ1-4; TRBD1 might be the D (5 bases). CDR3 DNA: TGTGCCAGCAGCTCTTGGGGGGATGAAAAACTGTTTTTT. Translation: CASSSWGDEKLFF.